Presented here are 27 T cell receptor beta chains from one specimen sequenced in a study of blood T cells in healthy people across ages. A sample-barcoded 5' primer and a J-beta primer mix were used in a second PCR of roughly 6 to 12 cycles. TCRdb redid the calling of the 5' RACE reads with MiXCR, one entry per CDR3 protein. The sample lists more than 700,000 distinct CDR3 sequences; about half were seen once. Sequenced sample: blood. All receptors derive from a man older than 75 in good health.

Many counts were recorded for this clonotype. CDR3 protein: CSVRQGNTEAFF. The CDR3 coding sequence is TGCAGTGTTCGACAGGGGAACACTGAAGCTTTCTTT. The chain uses TRBV29-1 and TRBJ1-1; the match to TRBD1 covers 7 bases. This CDR3 region has 12 residues. Germline CDR1 is SQVTM and CDR2 is ANQGSEA. The full variable domain, completed using reference TRBV29-1 and TRBJ1-1, is SAVISQKPSRDICQRGTSLTIQCQVDSQVTMMFWYRQQPGQSLTLIATANQGSEATYESGFVIDKFPISRPNLTFSTLTVSNMSPEDSSIYLCSVRQGNTEAFFGQGTRLTVV.

V and J are TRBV9 and TRBJ2-7, with D perhaps TRBD2 (6 bases). Germline CDR1 and CDR2: SGDLS and YYNGEE. Trimming removed 0 bases at V and 3 bases at J, with 16 bases between. This CDR3 has 16 residues. The chain's CDR3 is CASSVGGRLADYEQYF. The CDR3 DNA follows: TGTGCCAGCAGCGTAGGAGGGAGGTTGGCTGACTACGAGCAGTACTTC.

Ten or more counts support this clonotype. The chain is built from TRBV29-1 and TRBJ2-7; TRBD2 matches at 8 bases. This CDR3 spans 14 amino acids. CDR1 and CDR2 (germline): SQVTM, ANQGSEA. Germline trimming cut 7 bases from V and 6 bases from J; bases unmatched to any gene: 14. In DNA form, the CDR3 reads TGCAGCGCCTACGGATCCGGGACTAGTGGCGAGCAGTACTTC. This encodes CSAYGSGTSGEQYF.

V gene TRBV5-1 combines with J gene TRBJ2-7; the D gene is possibly TRBD1 (5 bases). The CDR3 runs 12 residues. Trimming left V 4 bases short and J 4 bases short, with 9 bases between. In germline, CDR1 is SGHRS, CDR2 YFSETQ. The CDR3 sequence: CASSMQGYEQYF. The DNA for the CDR3 is TGCGCCAGCAGCATGCAGGGTTACGAGCAGTACTTC.

The V call is TRBV3-1, the J call TRBJ2-3; perhaps TRBD2 as D (6 bases). The CDR3 spans 15 residues. Trimming took off 1 base at V and 7 bases at J, with 15 bases between the two ends. Germline V gene data show CDR1 as LGHDT and CDR2 as YNNKEL (reference sequence). The CDR3 here is CASSQARRDRNTQYF. CDR3 DNA: TGTGCCAGCAGCCAAGCGAGGCGGGATCGAAATACGCAGTATTTT.

This sequence joins TRBV5-1 and TRBJ1-1; the D gene is possibly TRBD1 (6 bases). V was trimmed by 4 bases and J by 3 bases, leaving 13 bases between them. This CDR3 has 14 amino acids. The germline CDR1 and CDR2 sequences are SGHRS and YFSETQ. The CDR3 DNA is TGCGCCAGCAGCGCTACAACAGGGTACACTGAAGCTTTCTTT. It is translated as CASSATTGYTEAFF.

This clonotype was picked up one time. A much larger clone sits a single nucleotide away, making a read error possible. This chain joins TRBV29-1 and TRBJ2-1; TRBD2 agrees at 10 bases. This CDR3 is 16 amino acids long. Losses at the gene ends were 3 bases for V and 0 bases for J; bases not matched to a gene: 5. CDR1 and CDR2 from the germline V gene are SQVTM and ANQGSEA. DNA of the CDR3: TGCAGCGTTGATGGTAGCGGGAGGCCCTCCTACAATGAGCAGTTCTTC. This translates into CSVDGSGRPSYNEQFF.

Comments on this clonotype: A read error may be the cause here, since a much bigger clone is one base away. The chain has TRBV7-2 and TRBJ2-5; TRBD2 matches at 13 bases. The CDR3 has 17 residues. Germline values: CDR1 SGHTA, CDR2 FQGNSA. Here the CDR3 DNA reads TGTTCCAGCAGCCCGCCGACTAGCGGGAGGAGAACGCAGACCCAGTACTTC. This encodes CSSSPPTSGRRTQTQYF.

V usage is TRBV7-9 and J usage is TRBJ2-1; D is undetermined. In germline, CDR1 is SEHNR, CDR2 FQNEAQ (reference sequence). Trimming pared 5 bases from V and 4 bases from J, leaving 15 bases between. The CDR3 length is 15 residues. CDR3 region: CASSARKSRYNEQFF. Here the CDR3 DNA reads TGTGCCAGCAGCGCTCGTAAGTCCCGATACAATGAGCAGTTCTTC.

The chain employs TRBV7-9 and TRBJ2-7; the D is unclear. This CDR3 has 11 amino acids. The germline V and J ends were trimmed by 5 bases and 5 bases, with 7 bases remaining between them. Germline CDR1 SEHNR, CDR2 FQNEAQ (reference sequence). For the CDR3, the DNA is TGTGCCAGCAGCCAGAGACACGAGCAGTACTTC. Its translation is CASSQRHEQYF.

This chain connects TRBV15 to TRBJ2-7; D possibly uses TRBD1 or TRBD2 (5 bases each). Germline CDR1 LNHNV, CDR2 YYDKDF (reference sequence). The CDR3 sequence is 17 residues long. V dropped 1 base and J dropped 0 bases, with 16 bases sitting between them. The CDR3 bases are TGTGCCACCAGCAGAGTAAGAGCCGGGACCGCCTCCTACGAGCAGTACTTC. This translates into CATSRVRAGTASYEQYF.

This clonotype was observed a handful of times. The V gene is TRBV5-1, the J gene TRBJ2-3; D might be TRBD1 (5 bases). The germline V and J ends were trimmed by 2 bases and 4 bases, with 14 bases remaining between them. The CDR3 length is 15 residues. Germline CDR1 and CDR2: SGHRS and YFSETQ. The CDR3 spells CASSFSGIQPDTQYF. DNA of the CDR3: TGCGCCAGCAGCTTCTCAGGGATTCAGCCAGATACGCAGTATTTT.

This clonotype appeared a few times. The V call is TRBV27, the J call TRBJ2-7; tentative D call: TRBD1 (6 bases). Per the germline V gene, CDR1 is MNHEY and CDR2 is SMNVEV (reference sequence). V was pared by 2 bases and J by 0 bases, with 11 bases between. There are 15 residues in the CDR3. The CDR3 here is CASSLSSGASYEQYF. DNA of the CDR3: TGTGCCAGCAGTTTAAGTTCAGGGGCCTCCTACGAGCAGTACTTC.

The V and J genes are TRBV20-1 and TRBJ2-3, with TRBD1 identical over 7 bases. The CDR3 loop spans 13 amino acids. The V gene end was trimmed by 5 bases and the J gene end by 4 bases; junction bases not matched to a gene: 6. CDR1 and CDR2 from the germline V gene are DFQATT and SNEGSKA (reference sequence). The CDR3 loop reads CSAHDRAPDTQYF. The DNA of the CDR3 is TGCAGTGCTCATGACAGGGCCCCAGATACGCAGTATTTT.

In its sample, this clonotype was seen a few times. The chain is built from TRBV25-1 and TRBJ2-5; 14 bases map to TRBD2. The CDR3 length is 15 residues. V gave up 7 bases and J gave up 5 bases; unmatched junction bases: 6. In germline, CDR1 is MGHDK, CDR2 SYGVNS. The CDR3 protein is CASTRGLAGDETQYF. The CDR3 DNA is TGTGCCAGCACCCGGGGACTAGCGGGAGACGAGACCCAGTACTTC.

This clonotype was recorded once. DNA for the CDR3: TGTGCCAGCAGTTACTCGACCATCTCCTACAATGAGCAGTACTTC. This encodes CASSYSTISYNEQYF. The V call is TRBV6-6, the J call TRBJ2-7; no clear D gene. The CDR3 spans 15 residues. V was trimmed by 0 bases and J by 7 bases, leaving 16 bases between them. CDR1 MNHNY and CDR2 SVGAGI come from the germline V gene (reference sequence).

This rearrangement joins TRBV20-1 to TRBJ2-1; 8 nucleotides align to TRBD1. The germline gives CDR1 DFQATT, CDR2 SNEGSKA (reference sequence). The CDR3 runs to 15 residues. The J segment lost 7 bases and the V segment lost 1 base, leaving 9 bases of the junction unmatched. The CDR3 loop is CSARASSRGQNEQFF. CDR3 in DNA: TGCAGTGCTAGAGCCAGCAGCAGGGGGCAAAATGAGCAGTTCTTC.

This clonotype was detected only a few times. The gene calls are TRBV12-3 or TRBV12-4 and TRBJ2-3; D may be TRBD2 (5 bases). This CDR3 has 16 amino acids. The V and J ends lost 0 bases and 2 bases respectively, with 12 bases between them. Written as DNA, the CDR3 is TGTGCCAGCAGTTTAGCGCGGGCGGAGTACACAGATACGCAGTATTTT. Encoded protein: CASSLARAEYTDTQYF.

The rearrangement uses TRBV12-3 or TRBV12-4 and TRBJ2-2; TRBD1 might be the D (6 bases). The CDR3 spans 13 residues. V was pared by 5 bases and J by 6 bases, with 10 bases between. Here the CDR3 DNA reads TGTGCCAGCAGTGTCTACAGGGCCGGGGAGCTGTTTTTT. This encodes CASSVYRAGELFF.

This rearrangement joins TRBV2 to TRBJ1-5, with D uncertain. The CDR3 spans 13 residues. CDR1 and CDR2 (germline): SNHLY, FYNNEI. V was shortened by 4 bases and J by 4 bases, with 8 bases between the two germline ends. CDR3 nucleotide sequence: TGTGCCAGCAGTGCAGAACTAAATCAGCCCCAGCATTTT. Translated: CASSAELNQPQHF.

The sample holds a few counts of this clonotype. The chain joins TRBV29-1 to TRBJ2-7; D may be TRBD2 (7 bases). CDR1 and CDR2 (germline): SQVTM, ANQGSEA. CDR3 size: 13 residues. Trimming removed 6 bases from V and 2 bases from J, with 14 bases in between. CDR3 in DNA: TGCAGCGTGGGGGGGGACAAGACCTACGAGCAGTACTTC. As protein: CSVGGDKTYEQYF.

The sample holds many counts of this clonotype. This rearrangement joins TRBV21-1 to TRBJ2-5; no check of the table's D call, TRBD2, against the DNA was made. The assigned J gene may be wrong: the sequence end matches TRBJ2-7 better. TRBV21-1 is classified as a pseudogene. The CDR3 contains 20 residues. The CDR3 region has the DNA TGTGCCAGCAGCAAAGGACCGAAAAAGAGGGCTAGCGGGAGGTATGGCGAGCAGTACTTC. It is translated as CASSKGPKKRASGRYGEQYF.

This clonotype was detected a few times. V and J are TRBV15 and TRBJ2-1; D may be TRBD2 (5 bases). This CDR3 region has 14 residues. Trimming cost V 8 bases and J 2 bases, with 13 bases left between them. Germline V gives CDR1 LNHNV, CDR2 YYDKDF (reference sequence). The CDR3 sequence is CATQDSVAYNEQFF. For the CDR3, the DNA is TGTGCCACCCAAGATAGCGTGGCCTACAATGAGCAGTTCTTC.

This rearrangement joins TRBV29-1 to TRBJ2-5; possibly TRBD2 for D (7 bases). The V and J ends lost 6 bases and 5 bases respectively, with 13 bases between them. This CDR3 has 12 amino acids. Germline CDR1 and CDR2: SQVTM and ANQGSEA. The CDR3 DNA follows: TGCAGCGTCCAGGGAGGGGGTGAGACCCAGTACTTC. Translated, it gives CSVQGGGETQYF.

The CDR3 here is CASSLDPGPGTDTQYF. The CDR3 coding sequence is TGCGCCAGCAGCTTGGATCCGGGACCAGGCACAGATACGCAGTATTTT. The V and J genes are TRBV5-1 and TRBJ2-3, with D tentatively TRBD1 or TRBD2 (5 bases each). Trimming left V 0 bases short and J 1 base short, with 12 bases between. The CDR3 has 16 residues. The germline V gene has CDR1 SGHRS and CDR2 YFSETQ.

This clonotype showed up just once. Being one base from a much bigger clone, this may be a read error. The rearrangement joins TRBV24-1 to TRBJ2-1, with 9 bases matching TRBD1. TRBJ2-7 explains the end of the DNA better; the J call may be wrong. Germline-derived CDR1 and CDR2 are KGHDR and SFDVKD. The CDR3 contains 19 residues. The CDR3 nucleotides are TGTGCCACCAGTGCCCTTACAGGGGGCGAACATTTGTCCTACAATGAGCAGTACTTC. As protein: CATSALTGGEHLSYNEQYF.

The genes are TRBV7-2 and TRBJ2-4, with a tentative D call TRBD2 (6 bases). V lost 5 bases and J 3 bases, leaving 20 bases between the germline ends. Germline loops: CDR1 SGHTA, CDR2 FQGNSA. The CDR3 covers 17 residues. The CDR3 coding sequence is TGTGCCAGCAGCCCAAAAGGAGGCGGAGGGGTCAAAAACATTCAGTACTTC. Translating gives CASSPKGGGGVKNIQYF.